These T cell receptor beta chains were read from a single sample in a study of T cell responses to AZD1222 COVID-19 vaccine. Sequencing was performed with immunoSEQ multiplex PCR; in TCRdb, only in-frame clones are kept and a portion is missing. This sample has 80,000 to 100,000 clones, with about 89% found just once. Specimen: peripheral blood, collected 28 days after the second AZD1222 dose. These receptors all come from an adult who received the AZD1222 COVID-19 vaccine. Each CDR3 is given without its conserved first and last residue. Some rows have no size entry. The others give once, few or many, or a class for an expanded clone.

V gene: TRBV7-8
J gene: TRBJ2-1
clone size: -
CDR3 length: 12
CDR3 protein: ASSFISGGGEQF

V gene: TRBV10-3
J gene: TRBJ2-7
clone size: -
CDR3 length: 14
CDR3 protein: AIGGGSGDVSYEQY

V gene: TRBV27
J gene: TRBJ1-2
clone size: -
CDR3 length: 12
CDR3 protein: ASRKKEFTYGYT

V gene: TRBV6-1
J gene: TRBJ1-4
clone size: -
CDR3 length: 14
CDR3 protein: ASSEFAGTPNEKLF

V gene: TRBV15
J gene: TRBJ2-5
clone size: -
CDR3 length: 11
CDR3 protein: ATSRDRGETQY

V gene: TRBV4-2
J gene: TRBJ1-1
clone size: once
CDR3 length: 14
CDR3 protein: ASSQGTSPGITEAF

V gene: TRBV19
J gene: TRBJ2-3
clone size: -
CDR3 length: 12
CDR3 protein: ASSPPYRDDTQY

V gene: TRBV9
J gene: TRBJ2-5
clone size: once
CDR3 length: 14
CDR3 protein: ASSVGAGEYQETQY

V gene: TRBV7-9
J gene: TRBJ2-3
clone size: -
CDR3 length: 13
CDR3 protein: ASSATGFFADTQY

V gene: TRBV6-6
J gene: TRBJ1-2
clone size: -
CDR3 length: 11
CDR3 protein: ASSRRGGDGYT

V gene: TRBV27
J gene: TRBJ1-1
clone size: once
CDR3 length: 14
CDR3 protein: ASSRRGLRSSTEAF

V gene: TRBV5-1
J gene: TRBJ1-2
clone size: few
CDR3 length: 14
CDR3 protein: ASSPGGQISNYGYT

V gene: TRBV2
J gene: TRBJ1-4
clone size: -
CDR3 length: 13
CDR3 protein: ASTRRTGRNEKLF

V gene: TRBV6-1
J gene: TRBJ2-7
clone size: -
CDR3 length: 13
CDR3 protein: ASSEGGTGGREQY

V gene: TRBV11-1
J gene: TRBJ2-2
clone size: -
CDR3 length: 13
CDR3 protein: ASSPGGRTFQELF

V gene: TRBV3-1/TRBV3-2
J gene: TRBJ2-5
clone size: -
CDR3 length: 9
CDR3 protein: ASSGAETQY

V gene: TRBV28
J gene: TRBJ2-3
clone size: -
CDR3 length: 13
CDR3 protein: ASSIPSGGRDTQY

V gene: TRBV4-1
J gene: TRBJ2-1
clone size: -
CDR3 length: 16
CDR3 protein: ASSQEGITSDLLTEQF

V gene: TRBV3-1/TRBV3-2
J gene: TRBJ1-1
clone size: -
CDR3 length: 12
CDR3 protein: ASSQRGPYTEAF

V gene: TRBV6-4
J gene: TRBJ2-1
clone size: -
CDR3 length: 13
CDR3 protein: ASSDPSGSVNEQF

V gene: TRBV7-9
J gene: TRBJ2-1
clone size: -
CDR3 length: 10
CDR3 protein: ASSGSYNEQF

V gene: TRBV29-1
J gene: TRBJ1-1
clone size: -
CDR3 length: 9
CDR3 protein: SASGVTEAF

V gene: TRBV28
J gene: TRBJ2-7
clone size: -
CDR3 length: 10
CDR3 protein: ASSYSSSRQY

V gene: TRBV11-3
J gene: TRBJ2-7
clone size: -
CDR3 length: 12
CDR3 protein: ASRPGLAQSEQY

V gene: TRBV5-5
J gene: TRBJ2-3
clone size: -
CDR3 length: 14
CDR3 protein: ASSSGLAGGPDTQY

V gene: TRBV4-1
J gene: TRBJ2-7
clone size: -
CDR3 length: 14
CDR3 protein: ASSRAGQGKIYEQY

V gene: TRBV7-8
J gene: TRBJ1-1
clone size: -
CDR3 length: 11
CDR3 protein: ASSLRWGTEAF

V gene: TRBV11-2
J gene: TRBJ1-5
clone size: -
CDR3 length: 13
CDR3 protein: ASSLDPGGNQPQH

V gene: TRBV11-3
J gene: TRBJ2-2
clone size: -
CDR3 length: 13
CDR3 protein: ASSPRPGTTGELF

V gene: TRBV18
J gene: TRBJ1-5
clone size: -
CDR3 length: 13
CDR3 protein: ASSPDRASNQPQH

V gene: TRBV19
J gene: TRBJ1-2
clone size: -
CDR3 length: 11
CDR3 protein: ASSIGQGKGYT

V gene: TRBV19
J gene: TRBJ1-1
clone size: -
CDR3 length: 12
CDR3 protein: ASATAGEVTEAF

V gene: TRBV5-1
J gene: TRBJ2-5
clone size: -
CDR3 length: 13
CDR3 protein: ASSWDRGRQETQY

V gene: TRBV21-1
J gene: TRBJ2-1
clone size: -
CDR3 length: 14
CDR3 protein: ASSRATGVAYNEQF

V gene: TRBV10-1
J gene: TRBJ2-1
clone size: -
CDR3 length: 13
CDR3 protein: ASGQGGGGKNEQF

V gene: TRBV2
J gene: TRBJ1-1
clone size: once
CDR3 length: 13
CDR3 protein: ATSRFGGMNTEAF

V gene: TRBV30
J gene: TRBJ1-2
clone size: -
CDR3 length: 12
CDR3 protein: ASPGQGPSYGYT

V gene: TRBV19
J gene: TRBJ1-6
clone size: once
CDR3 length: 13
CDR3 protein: ASSATGVGNSPLH

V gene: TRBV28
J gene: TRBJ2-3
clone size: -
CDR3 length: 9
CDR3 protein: ASSLGDTQY

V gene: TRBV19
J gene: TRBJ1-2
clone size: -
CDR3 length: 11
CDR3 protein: ASSFGGDYGYT

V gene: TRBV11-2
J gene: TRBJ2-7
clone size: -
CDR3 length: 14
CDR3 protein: ASSLLPGQGAYEQY

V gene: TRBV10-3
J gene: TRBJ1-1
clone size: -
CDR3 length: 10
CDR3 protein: ATWDQNTEAF

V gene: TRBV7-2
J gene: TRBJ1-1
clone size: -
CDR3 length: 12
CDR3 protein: ASSLVAGATEAF

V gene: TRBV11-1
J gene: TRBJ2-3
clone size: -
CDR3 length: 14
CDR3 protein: ASSDRGEGTTDTQY

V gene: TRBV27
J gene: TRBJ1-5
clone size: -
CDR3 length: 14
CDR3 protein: ASSLKGGHFNQPQH

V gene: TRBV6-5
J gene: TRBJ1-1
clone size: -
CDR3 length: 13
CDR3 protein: ASSYTGQGYTEAF

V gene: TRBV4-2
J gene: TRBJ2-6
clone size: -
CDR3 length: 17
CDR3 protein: ASSQDPSAGVPGANVLT

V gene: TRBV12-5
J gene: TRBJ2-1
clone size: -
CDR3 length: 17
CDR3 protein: ASGLVSGTPTFSYNEQF

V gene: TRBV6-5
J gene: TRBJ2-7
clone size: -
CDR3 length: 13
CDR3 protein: ASSYSGRGWYEQY

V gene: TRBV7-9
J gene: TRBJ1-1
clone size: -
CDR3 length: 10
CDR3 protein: ASSLTGTGTF

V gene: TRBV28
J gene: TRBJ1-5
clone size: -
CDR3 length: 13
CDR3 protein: ASSLLTDALPTQH

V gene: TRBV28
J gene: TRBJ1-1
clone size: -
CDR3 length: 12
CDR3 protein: ASSSYRAYTEAF

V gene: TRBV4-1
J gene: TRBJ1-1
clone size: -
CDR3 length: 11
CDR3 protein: ASSQWGNREAF

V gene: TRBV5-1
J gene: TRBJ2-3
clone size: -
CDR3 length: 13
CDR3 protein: ASSSYWGATDTQY

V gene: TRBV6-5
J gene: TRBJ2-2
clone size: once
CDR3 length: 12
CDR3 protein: ASRGLANTGELF

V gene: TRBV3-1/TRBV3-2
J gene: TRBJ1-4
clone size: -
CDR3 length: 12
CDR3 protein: ASSQDYRNEKLF

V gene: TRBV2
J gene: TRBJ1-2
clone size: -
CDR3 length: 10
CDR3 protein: AGDWDNYGYT

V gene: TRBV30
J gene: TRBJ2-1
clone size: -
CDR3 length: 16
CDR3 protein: AWSGLAGTTSSYNEQF

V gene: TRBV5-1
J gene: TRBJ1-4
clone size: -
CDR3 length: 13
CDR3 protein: ASSLARDTNEKLF

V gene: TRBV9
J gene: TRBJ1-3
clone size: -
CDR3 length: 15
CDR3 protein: ASSVVGQVGSGNTIY